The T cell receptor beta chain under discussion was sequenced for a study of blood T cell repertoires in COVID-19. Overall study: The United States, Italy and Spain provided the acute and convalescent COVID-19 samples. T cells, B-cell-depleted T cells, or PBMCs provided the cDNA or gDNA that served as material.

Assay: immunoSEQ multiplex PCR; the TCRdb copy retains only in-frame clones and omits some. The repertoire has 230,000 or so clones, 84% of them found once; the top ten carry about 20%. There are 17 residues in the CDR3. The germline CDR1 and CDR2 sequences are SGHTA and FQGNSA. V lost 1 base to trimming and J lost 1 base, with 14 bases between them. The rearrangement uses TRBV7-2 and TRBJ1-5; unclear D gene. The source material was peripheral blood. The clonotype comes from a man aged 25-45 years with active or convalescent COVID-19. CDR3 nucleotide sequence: TGTGCCAGCAGCTTAGTCGGTACACCCAGGAGCAATCAGCCCCAGCATTTT. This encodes CASSLVGTPRSNQPQHF.